The 18 T cell receptor beta chains given below trace back to one sample, sequenced in a study of T cell changes during pregnancy in multiple sclerosis. TCRdb's table, derived via immunoSEQ multiplex PCR, lists solely in-frame clones and lacks some. This sample yields more than 45,000 clones, of which 93% are seen a single time; less than 5% belongs to the top ten. The input for sequencing was CD8+ T cells from peripheral blood mononuclear cells, taken in the second trimester of pregnancy. These TCRs come from a female donor with multiple sclerosis, enrolled in a pregnancy study.

The chain joins TRBV15 to TRBJ1-5, with 7 bases matching TRBD1. This CDR3 is 14 amino acids long. The germline gives CDR1 LNHNV, CDR2 YYDKDF (reference sequence). The J segment lost 4 bases and the V segment lost 8 bases, leaving 8 bases of the junction unmatched. The CDR3, as DNA: TGTGCCACCGGCCACAGGGGCTGGAATCAGCCCCAGCATTTT. Translation gives CATGHRGWNQPQHF.

The chain joins TRBV7-9 to TRBJ1-1; 12 nucleotides align to TRBD1. Germline values: CDR1 SEHNR, CDR2 FQNEAQ (reference sequence). This CDR3 has 17 residues. J was trimmed by 1 base and V by 5 bases; bases with no gene match: 8. CDR3 coding DNA: TGTGCCAGCAGCGAAGGGGGACAGGGGGCGCAGAACACTGAAGCTTTCTTT. This codes for CASSEGGQGAQNTEAFF. Filled out from reference TRBV7-9 and TRBJ1-1, the complete variable domain reads DTGVSQNPRHKITKRGQNVTFRCDPISEHNRLYWYRQTLGQGPEFLTYFQNEAQLEKSRLLSDRFSAERPKGSFSTLEIQRTEQGDSAMYLCASSEGGQGAQNTEAFFGQGTRLTVV.

This chain joins TRBV5-8 and TRBJ2-7, with 11 bases identical to TRBD1. Trimming removed 4 bases from V and 8 bases from J; junction bases left unmatched: 11. Per the germline V gene, CDR1 is SGHTS and CDR2 is YDEGEE. The CDR3 runs 15 residues. The CDR3 sequence is CASSNPPGQGGKQYF. Written as DNA, the CDR3 is TGTGCCAGCAGCAATCCTCCGGGACAGGGGGGAAAGCAGTACTTC.

Written as DNA, the CDR3 is TGTGCCAGCAGTTTATCGATTACAGGCAGTGAAGCTTTCTTT. Its protein is CASSLSITGSEAFF. The rearrangement uses TRBV27 and TRBJ1-1, with a tentative D call TRBD1 (5 bases). The germline V gene has CDR1 MNHEY and CDR2 SMNVEV (reference sequence). The CDR3 runs to 14 residues. V lost 0 bases to trimming and J lost 7 bases, with 12 bases between them.

This sequence joins TRBV10-3 and TRBJ1-1; D possibly corresponds to TRBD1 (5 bases). Germline V lookup: CDR1 ENHRY, CDR2 SYGVKD. V was clipped by 8 bases and J by 7 bases, with 11 bases between them. The CDR3 has 11 residues. The CDR3 loop reads CAIWNRFEAFF. For the CDR3, the DNA is TGTGCCATCTGGAACAGGTTTGAAGCTTTCTTT.

This chain uses TRBV9 with TRBJ1-2; tentatively, D is TRBD1 (6 bases). The CDR3 spans 15 residues. V was shortened by 0 bases and J by 0 bases, with 9 bases between the two germline ends. Germline values: CDR1 SGDLS, CDR2 YYNGEE. CDR3 residues: CASSVDGTPNYGYTF. The CDR3 DNA is TGTGCCAGCAGCGTAGACGGGACACCTAACTATGGCTACACCTTC.

This rearrangement joins TRBV5-1 to TRBJ1-4, with D possibly being TRBD1 (6 bases). Germline CDR1 SGHRS, CDR2 YFSETQ. This CDR3 spans 18 amino acids. V lost 4 bases to trimming and J lost 8 bases, with 27 bases between them. CDR3 protein: CASSRLGLQGGISEKLFF. The CDR3 region has the DNA TGCGCCAGCAGCCGCTTGGGACTACAAGGGGGAATAAGCGAAAAACTGTTTTTT.

The rearrangement joins TRBV15 to TRBJ1-1; D may be TRBD1 (6 bases). The germline V gene has CDR1 LNHNV and CDR2 YYDKDF (reference sequence). V was shortened by 9 bases and J by 1 base, with 15 bases between the two germline ends. This CDR3 has 14 residues. The chain's CDR3 is CATKRGEGNTEAFF. Here the CDR3 DNA reads TGTGCCACAAAGAGGGGGGAGGGGAACACTGAAGCTTTCTTT.

The J gene is TRBJ2-1, the V gene TRBV28; a possible D gene is TRBD2 (6 bases). There are 16 residues in the CDR3. CDR1 is MDHEN, CDR2 SYDVKM, per germline. V was clipped by 5 bases and J by 5 bases, with 19 bases between them. CDR3 nucleotide sequence: TGTGCCAGCAGTCCCCTAGGGGCGGGATATAACAATGAGCAGTTCTTC. It yields the protein CASSPLGAGYNNEQFF.

The chain is built from TRBV27 and TRBJ2-5, with TRBD1 matching 10 bases. The germline V gene encodes CDR1 MNHEY and CDR2 SMNVEV (reference sequence). The CDR3 totals 15 residues. V was clipped by 6 bases and J by 4 bases; unmatched bases: 8. The CDR3 coding sequence is TGTGCCAGCAGCCCGACAGGGGGCGATCTAGAGACCCAGTACTTC. It codes for CASSPTGGDLETQYF.

V and J are TRBV2 and TRBJ1-1; a weak D match, TRBD1 (5 bases). V lost 4 bases and J lost 1, with 7 bases in between. The CDR3 contains 13 residues. CDR1 is SNHLY, CDR2 FYNNEI, per germline. The CDR3 bases are TGTGCCAGCAGTGCAACAGGGAACACTGAAGCTTTCTTT. Its protein product is CASSATGNTEAFF.

This clone has only a few counts. V usage is TRBV4-2 and J usage is TRBJ2-1; 12 positions match TRBD2. CDR3 length: 16 residues. Germline assignment: CDR1 LGHNA and CDR2 YNFKEQ. The J segment lost 7 bases and the V segment lost 0 bases, leaving 4 bases of the junction unmatched. Here the CDR3 reads CASSQEASGGGNEQFF. CDR3 in DNA: TGTGCCAGCAGCCAAGAGGCTAGCGGGGGGGGAAATGAGCAGTTCTTC.

V usage is TRBV28 and J usage is TRBJ2-1; 14 bases match TRBD2. The CDR3 is made up of 16 amino acids. Germline CDR1 and CDR2: MDHEN and SYDVKM. The J segment lost 7 bases and the V segment lost 6 bases, leaving 8 bases of the junction unmatched. This CDR3 is CASRWTSGRMRNEQFF. The CDR3 bases are TGTGCCAGCAGGTGGACTAGCGGGAGGATGAGGAATGAGCAGTTCTTC.

The V gene is TRBV7-6, the J gene TRBJ2-7; weak D call: TRBD2 (7 bases). The CDR3 consists of 15 residues. Germline lookup yields CDR1 SGHVS and CDR2 FNYEAQ. V lost 1 base and J lost 3, with 13 bases in between. Here the CDR3 DNA reads TGTGCCAGCAGCTTAGAAGGGGGGGTGAACTACGAGCAGTACTTC. This sequence encodes CASSLEGGVNYEQYF. The full variable domain, in which reference TRBV7-6 and TRBJ2-7 provide the parts outside the CDR3, is GAGVSQSPRYKVTKRGQDVALRCDPISGHVSLYWYRQALGQGPEFLTYFNYEAQQDKSGLPNDRFSAERPEGSISTLTIQRTEQRDSAMYRCASSLEGGVNYEQYFGPGTRLTVT.

The gene calls are TRBV28 and TRBJ2-5; 8 positions match TRBD1. This CDR3 spans 16 amino acids. From germline, CDR1 is MDHEN and CDR2 SYDVKM. V trimming: 10 bases; J trimming: 4 bases; junction bases outside the gene matches: 17. Written as DNA, the CDR3 is TGTGCCACCATTCCGACGGACAGGGTGATTCGAGAGACCCAGTACTTC. Translation: CATIPTDRVIRETQYF.

The chain links TRBV27 to TRBJ1-2, with no clear D. Per germline, CDR1 MNHEY and CDR2 SMNVEV (reference sequence). Between the trimmed V and J ends, which lost 3 bases and 2 bases, there was a span of 7 bases. The CDR3 runs 13 residues. The CDR3 region has the DNA TGTGCCAGCAGTTTTGTCGGGAACTATGGCTACACCTTC. This gives the protein CASSFVGNYGYTF.

The V gene is TRBV2, the J gene TRBJ1-2, with D perhaps TRBD1 (5 bases). CDR1 and CDR2 (germline): SNHLY, FYNNEI. Trimming left V 7 bases short and J 4 bases short, with 13 bases between. This CDR3 spans 13 amino acids. This CDR3 is CASTIRQGYGYTF. The CDR3 coding sequence is TGTGCCAGCACAATCCGGCAGGGCTATGGCTACACCTTC.

The DNA for the CDR3 is TGTGCCAGCAGCTCAGGGTGGAACACCGGGGAGCTGTTTTTT. Its translation is CASSSGWNTGELFF. J is TRBJ2-2 and V is TRBV7-9, with D maybe TRBD1 (5 bases). The CDR3 is made up of 14 amino acids. Trimming cost V 4 bases and J 1 base, with 7 bases left between them. Germline CDR1 reads SEHNR; CDR2 reads FQNEAQ (reference sequence).